Shown below are 21 T cell receptor beta chains from a single sample sequenced in a study of T-cell memory formation after mild COVID-19. MiXCR, run by TCRdb on the 5' RACE reads, gives a single entry per CDR3 protein. The sample has over 400,000 distinct CDR3 sequences, around a quarter seen once; the top ten hold under 15%. Sequencing was carried out using PBMCs or a T cell subset sorted from them (not recorded which). These receptor sequences come from an adult woman who had mild COVID-19 (a few samples of this study predate the infection). Cell type and time point are not known.

This chain links TRBV20-1 with TRBJ2-5; D is possibly TRBD1 or TRBD2 (5 bases each). CDR3 size: 13 residues. Trimming shortened V by 6 bases and J by 2 bases, and 13 bases separated the two germline ends. The germline V gene has CDR1 DFQATT and CDR2 SNEGSKA (reference sequence). Here the CDR3 reads CSAHPGRQETQYF. The CDR3 nucleotides are TGCAGTGCACACCCGGGACGGCAAGAGACCCAGTACTTC.

A few counts support this clonotype. The rearrangement joins TRBV6-1 to TRBJ2-1; D may be TRBD1 (6 bases). CDR3 length: 15 residues. V gave up 7 bases and J gave up 0 bases, with 13 bases separating them. Per the germline V gene, CDR1 is MNHNS and CDR2 is SASEGT. The CDR3 protein is CASIRTASSYNEQFF. CDR3 bases: TGTGCCAGCATTAGGACAGCTAGCTCCTACAATGAGCAGTTCTTC.

This clonotype was observed a few times. This chain uses TRBV11-2 with TRBJ2-7; D possibly uses TRBD1 or TRBD2 (5 bases each). CDR1 is SGHAT and CDR2 is FQNNGV in the germline V gene. V gave up 5 bases and J gave up 1 base, with 12 bases separating them. This CDR3 has 14 amino acids. CDR3 nucleotide sequence: TGTGCCAGCAGCAACCGGGACGGATCCTACGAGCAGTACTTC. Translating gives CASSNRDGSYEQYF.

In this sample, this clonotype turned up many times. The gene calls are TRBV20-1 and TRBJ2-1; D is unresolved. CDR3 size: 16 residues. Germline CDR1 is DFQATT and CDR2 is SNEGSKA (reference sequence). Trimming pared 0 bases from V and 2 bases from J, leaving 14 bases between. The CDR3 loop is CSARDFAAGTYNEQFF. The CDR3 DNA follows: TGCAGTGCTAGAGATTTTGCCGCAGGTACCTACAATGAGCAGTTCTTC.

Only a few counts were recorded for this clonotype. The chain uses TRBV2 and TRBJ2-2, with D perhaps matching TRBD1 or TRBD2 (5 bases each). The length of the CDR3 is 15 residues. Germline values: CDR1 SNHLY, CDR2 FYNNEI. V lost 8 bases, J lost 1 base, and 14 bases lay in between. This chain's CDR3 is CASALRGGNTGELFF. Here the CDR3 DNA reads TGTGCCAGCGCGTTACGGGGCGGGAACACCGGGGAGCTGTTTTTT.

This clonotype was observed many times. The rearrangement uses TRBV7-6 and TRBJ2-1; the match to TRBD2 covers 9 bases. The CDR3 has 17 amino acids. CDR1 and CDR2 (germline): SGHVS, FNYEAQ. J lost 2 bases, V lost 1 base, and 6 bases had no gene match. The CDR3 nucleotides read TGTGCCAGCAGCTTAGTATCCAGCGGGGGGACCTACAATGAGCAGTTCTTC. Amino acid sequence: CASSLVSSGGTYNEQFF.

This chain connects TRBV20-1 to TRBJ2-4; 12 bases fit TRBD1. The CDR3 sequence is 17 residues long. Germline CDR1 is DFQATT and CDR2 is SNEGSKA (reference sequence). Trimming took 5 bases from V and 1 from J; bases not matched to a gene: 9. The CDR3 nucleotides read TGCAGTGCTCTTGGGACAGGGGGCAAGGGGGCCAAAAACATTCAGTACTTC. Protein: CSALGTGGKGAKNIQYF.

This clonotype was found a few times. The rearrangement uses TRBV7-2 and TRBJ2-5; D possibly corresponds to TRBD2 (6 bases). V dropped 2 bases and J dropped 7 bases, with 14 bases sitting between them. The CDR3 length is 14 residues. The germline V gene encodes CDR1 SGHTA and CDR2 FQGNSA. This CDR3 is CASSLPGVGGTQYF. In nucleotides, the CDR3 is TGTGCCAGCAGCTTACCGGGAGTAGGAGGGACCCAGTACTTC. Complete variable domain (other parts from reference TRBV7-2 and TRBJ2-5): GAGVSQSPSNKVTEKGKDVELRCDPISGHTALYWYRQSLGQGLEFLIYFQGNSAPDKSGLPSDRFSAERTGGSVSTLTIQRTQQEDSAVYLCASSLPGVGGTQYFGPGTRLLVL.

The rearrangement joins TRBV12-5 to TRBJ1-2; D is uncertain. The germline gives CDR1 LGHNT, CDR2 FRNRAP. The CDR3 contains 14 residues. Trimming removed 2 bases at V and 2 bases at J, with 9 bases between. The CDR3 spells CASGLPDTNYGYTF. CDR3 in DNA: TGTGCTAGTGGTTTGCCCGACACGAACTATGGCTACACCTTC.

This clonotype has more than one count but fewer than ten. The J gene is TRBJ2-1, the V gene TRBV7-2; TRBD2 matches 8 bases. V was clipped by 5 bases and J by 3 bases; unmatched bases: 15. Looked up from germline, CDR1 is SGHTA and CDR2 is FQGNSA. The CDR3 spans 18 residues. CDR3 bases: TGTGCCAGCAGCCCCTCGGGAGGGCTAGCGGGCAACTACAATGAGCAGTTCTTC. It codes for CASSPSGGLAGNYNEQFF.

The rearrangement links TRBV7-3 to TRBJ1-2, with TRBD1 identical over 10 bases. The length of the CDR3 is 17 residues. After removal of 2 bases from V and 3 bases from J, the junction contained 9 bases not matched to a gene. Germline values: CDR1 SGHTA, CDR2 FQGTGA. The CDR3 sequence: CASSLVPGTGAYYGYTF. The CDR3 DNA follows: TGTGCCAGCAGCTTAGTACCCGGGACAGGGGCTTACTATGGCTACACCTTC.

This clonotype was detected only a few times. The J gene is TRBJ2-6, the V gene TRBV13; the D is unclear. Trimming took off 3 bases at V and 2 bases at J, with 14 bases between the two ends. The germline gives CDR1 PRHDT, CDR2 FYEKMQ (reference sequence). The CDR3 spans 17 residues. CDR3 residues: CASSFYETETGANVLTF. In DNA form, the CDR3 reads TGTGCCAGCAGCTTCTACGAGACGGAGACTGGGGCCAACGTCCTGACTTTC.

As to this clonotype: A junction boundary mismatches the germline segment, possibly from a read error. The chain carries TRBV7-9 and TRBJ1-2, with D perhaps matching TRBD1 (6 bases). The germline V gene encodes CDR1 SEHNR and CDR2 FQNEAQ (reference sequence). The CDR3 has 17 residues. The CDR3 bases are TGTGCCAGCAGATTAGCACATTCCGAACAGGGACACTATGGCTACACCTTC. Amino acids: CASRLAHSEQGHYGYTF.

The chain has TRBV6-5 and TRBJ2-3; TRBD2 is a possible D gene (6 bases). V was cut by 9 bases and J by 4 bases, with 17 bases left in between. Germline V lookup: CDR1 MNHEY, CDR2 SVGAGI. The CDR3 runs 14 residues. The CDR3 region is CASRKEGWSDTQYF. The CDR3 DNA is TGTGCCAGTAGGAAGGAGGGCTGGTCAGATACGCAGTATTTT.

V gene TRBV9 combines with J gene TRBJ2-1, with 8 nucleotides matching TRBD2. Trimming removed 3 bases from V and 8 bases from J; junction bases left unmatched: 4. CDR1 and CDR2 from the germline V gene are SGDLS and YYNGEE. The CDR3 has 13 residues. Here the CDR3 DNA reads TGTGCCAGCAGCGCCGGGGGGGGCTATGAGCAGTTCTTC. This gives the protein CASSAGGGYEQFF.

The chain links TRBV6-5 to TRBJ2-4; tentatively, D is TRBD1 (6 bases). Deletions cut 5 bases from V and 0 bases from J, with 17 bases between. Germline V lookup: CDR1 MNHEY, CDR2 SVGAGI. The CDR3 has 17 amino acids. CDR3 in amino acids: CASSPSGVALAKNIQYF. The CDR3 DNA sequence: TGTGCCAGCAGTCCCTCAGGGGTCGCGCTAGCCAAAAACATTCAGTACTTC.

This chain links TRBV9 with TRBJ2-1; TRBD2 matches 7 bases. J lost 7 bases, V lost 0 bases, and 13 bases had no gene match. The V gene's germline CDR1 is SGDLS and CDR2 YYNGEE. The CDR3 spans 17 residues. The CDR3 protein is CASSVELEGAGVNEQFF. The CDR3 bases are TGTGCCAGCAGCGTAGAACTGGAGGGCGCGGGGGTAAATGAGCAGTTCTTC. Supplemented by reference TRBV9 and TRBJ2-1, the full variable domain reads DSGVTQTPKHLITATGQRVTLRCSPRSGDLSVYWYQQSLDQGLQFLIQYYNGEERAKGNILERFSAQQFPDLHSELNLSSLELGDSALYFCASSVELEGAGVNEQFFGPGTRLTVL.

This rearrangement joins TRBV7-6 to TRBJ1-3; D ambiguous. CDR1 SGHVS and CDR2 FNYEAQ come from the germline V gene. The CDR3 runs to 20 residues. V was pared by 1 base and J by 0 bases, with 22 bases between. The CDR3 protein is CASSLEAQDRGSISGNTIYF. Here the CDR3 DNA reads TGTGCCAGCAGCTTAGAGGCTCAGGACCGAGGGTCCATCTCTGGAAACACCATATATTTT.

The gene calls are TRBV6-1 and TRBJ1-1; unclear D gene. Germline V CDR1 and CDR2: MNHNS, SASEGT. CDR3 size: 15 residues. The germline V and J ends were trimmed by 2 bases and 4 bases, with 14 bases remaining between them. The CDR3 DNA reads TGTGCCAGCAGTGAATCGACCCTCGGGGTCACTGAAGCTTTCTTT. Translating it yields CASSESTLGVTEAFF.

This rearrangement joins TRBV12-3 or TRBV12-4 to TRBJ2-2, with 8 bases matching TRBD1. The V segment lost 7 bases and the J segment 0 bases; nucleotides outside the gene matches: 10. This CDR3 contains 17 residues. The CDR3 loop is CASTSEPGQANTGELFF. DNA for the CDR3: TGTGCCAGCACTTCTGAACCGGGACAGGCGAACACCGGGGAGCTGTTTTTT.

Regarding this clonotype: The CDR3 ends on some other residue instead of the conserved phenylalanine or tryptophan, so this is likely a read error. The limits of the CDR3 on the DNA are not certain, so only TCRdb's listed CDR3 is given. The gene calls are TRBV7-9 and TRBJ2-7; the table's D call of TRBD1 was not tested on the DNA. Counting both end residues, the CDR3 totals 11 amino acids. CDR1 is SEHNR, CDR2 FQNEAQ, per germline (reference sequence). CDR3 sequence reads: CASSSGTESFL.